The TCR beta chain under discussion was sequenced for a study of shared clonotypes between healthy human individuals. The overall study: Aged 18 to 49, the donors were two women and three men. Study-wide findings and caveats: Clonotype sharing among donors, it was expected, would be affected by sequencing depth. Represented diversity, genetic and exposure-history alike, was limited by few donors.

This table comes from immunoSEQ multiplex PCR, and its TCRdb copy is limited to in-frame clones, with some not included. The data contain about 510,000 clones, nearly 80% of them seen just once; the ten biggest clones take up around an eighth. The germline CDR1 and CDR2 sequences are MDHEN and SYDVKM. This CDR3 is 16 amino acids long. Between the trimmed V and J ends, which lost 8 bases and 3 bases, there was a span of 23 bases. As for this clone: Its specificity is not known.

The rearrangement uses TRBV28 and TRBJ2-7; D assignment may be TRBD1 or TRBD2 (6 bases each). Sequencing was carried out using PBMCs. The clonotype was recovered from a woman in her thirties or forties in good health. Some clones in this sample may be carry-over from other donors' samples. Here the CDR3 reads CASGTPGTGGIYEQYF. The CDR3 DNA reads TGTGCCAGCGGAACCCCCGGGACCGGGGGCATCTACGAGCAGTACTTC.